The sequence of this T cell receptor beta chain was determined in a study of T-cell reconstitution after alpha-beta-depleted transplantation in children. For TCRbeta, the library was prepared with unique molecular identifiers. TCRdb re-derived calls from the PCR reads in MiXCR, one entry per CDR3 protein. Of about 980,000 distinct CDR3 sequences listed, 25% to 35% are singletons. Study results and limitations: In patients about two months after transplant, alpha-beta T cells reportedly arose from several hundred expanded graft clones. From surviving recipient T cells and thymic progenitors came the high day-60 TCRbeta diversity observed in some patients. By one year post-transplant, T-cell counts and diversity largely arose from T cells that were newly produced.

CDR3 length equals 13 residues. Trimming took 2 bases from V and 8 from J, leaving 13 bases between them. Germline CDR1 is SGHDT and CDR2 is YYEEEE. Comments on this clonotype: No antigen is known for it.

This receptor was identified in a boy in the first two years of life who had a stem cell transplant for SCID, so the T cells may come from the graft donor. This specimen was PBMCs, mostly from graft donor cells, taken 360 days after TCRalphabeta/CD19-depleted stem cell transplant. The chain carries TRBV5-6 and TRBJ1-1; weak D call: TRBD1 (6 bases). The CDR3 region has the DNA TGTGCCAGCAGCTTTCGAACAGGGAGAGAAGCTTTCTTT. It is translated as CASSFRTGREAFF.